This passage covers 12 T cell receptor beta chains from one sample sequenced in a study of control samples from healthy donors and cancer patients. TCRdb's table, derived via immunoSEQ multiplex PCR, lists solely in-frame clones and lacks some. The repertoire holds about 86,000 clones, approximately 91% seen once, with about 9.5% in the top ten. The sequencing input was PBMCs. Source of these receptors: a woman between 45 and 65 years old with colorectal cancer.

The gene calls are TRBV30 and TRBJ1-4, with 10 bases matching TRBD1. CDR1 is GTSNPN, CDR2 SVGIG, per germline (reference sequence). The length of the CDR3 is 13 residues. V trimming: 6 bases; J trimming: 6 bases; junction bases outside the gene matches: 4. DNA for the CDR3: TGTGCCTGCTGGACAGGGGGACATGAAAAACTGTTTTTT. This sequence encodes CACWTGGHEKLFF.

J is TRBJ1-6 and V is TRBV28; D gene uncertain. Per the germline V gene, CDR1 is MDHEN and CDR2 is SYDVKM. There are 17 residues in the CDR3. The V and J ends lost 1 base and 5 bases respectively, with 15 bases between them. CDR3 DNA: TGTGCCAGCAGTTTATTCGGCGGGCGCGCGGATAATTCACCCCTCCACTTT. Translating gives CASSLFGGRADNSPLHF.

The rearrangement joins TRBV2 to TRBJ2-4; D remains unclear. The CDR3 loop spans 13 amino acids. CDR1 is SNHLY and CDR2 is FYNNEI in the germline V gene. The V gene lost 4 bases and the J gene lost 3 bases, with 7 bases spanning the gap. For the CDR3, the DNA is TGTGCCAGCAGTGGATTAGGCAAAAACATTCAGTACTTC. Its protein product is CASSGLGKNIQYF.

The chain couples TRBV30 to TRBJ1-1; 12 bases match TRBD1. The CDR3 is 17 amino acids. Germline V gene lookup returns CDR1 GTSNPN and CDR2 SVGIG (reference sequence). V was pared by 2 bases and J by 2 bases, with 9 bases of the junction left unmatched. Here the CDR3 DNA reads TGTGCCTGGAGTTTCTCCGGGACAGGGGGCTCAAACACTGAAGCTTTCTTT. It specifies CAWSFSGTGGSNTEAFF.

The J gene is TRBJ2-5, the V gene TRBV11-3; 7 nucleotides agree with TRBD2. With 1 base clipped from V and 5 bases from J, the junction kept 4 bases outside the gene matches. Germline V gives CDR1 SGHNT, CDR2 YENEEA. The length of the CDR3 is 14 residues. CDR3 amino acids: CASSLGLADETQYF. CDR3 sequence (DNA): TGTGCCAGCAGCTTAGGGCTAGCGGACGAGACCCAGTACTTC. The full variable domain, rest sourced from reference TRBV11-3 and TRBJ2-5, is EAGVVQSPRYKIIEKKQPVAFWCNPISGHNTLYWYLQNLGQGPELLIRYENEEAVDDSQLPKDRFSAERLKGVDSTLKIQPAELGDSAVYLCASSLGLADETQYFGPGTRLLVL.

V and J are TRBV30 and TRBJ2-7; no definite D call. Germline V gives CDR1 GTSNPN, CDR2 SVGIG (reference sequence). V lost 0 bases and J 3 bases, leaving 3 bases between the germline ends. The CDR3 runs 11 residues. In nucleotides, the CDR3 is TGTGCCTGGAGTGTCGGCTACGAGCAGTACGTC. Its translation is CAWSVGYEQYV.

The chain couples TRBV14 to TRBJ1-2, with D maybe TRBD1 (5 bases). CDR1 is SGHDN and CDR2 is FVKESK in the germline V gene. V gave up 5 bases and J gave up 4 bases, with 11 bases separating them. The CDR3 length is 13 residues. Here the CDR3 reads CASSSDGAYGYTF. CDR3 DNA: TGTGCCAGCAGCAGTGACGGGGCCTATGGCTACACCTTC.

Regarding this clone: One junction end disagrees with the germline gene, perhaps due to a read error. Other DNA sequences in the same sample also yield this CDR3. The chain is built from TRBV27 and TRBJ1-5; D is uncertain. Germline V gene data show CDR1 as MNHEY and CDR2 as SMNVEV (reference sequence). CDR3 length: 13 amino acids. CDR3 DNA: TGCGCCAGCAGCCCACGGGGTAATCAGCCCCAGCATTTT. Its translation is CASSPRGNQPQHF.

The chain uses TRBV6-2 or TRBV6-3 and TRBJ1-5; unclear D gene. The CDR3 length is 13 residues. Germline V gene sequence: CDR1 MNHEY, CDR2 SVGEGT. V was trimmed by 5 bases and J by 5 bases, leaving 10 bases between them. This chain's CDR3 is CASSKELDQPQHF. CDR3 coding DNA: TGTGCCAGCAGTAAAGAGCTGGATCAGCCCCAGCATTTT.

The rearrangement links TRBV6-2 or TRBV6-3 to TRBJ1-1; D gene uncertain. The CDR3 length is 15 residues. Trimming left V 1 base short and J 6 bases short, with 15 bases between. Germline V gene sequence: CDR1 MNHEY, CDR2 SVGEGT. DNA of the CDR3: TGTGCCAGCAGTTACTTGCGGTTCGGAGGCTCTGAAGCTTTCTTT. The encoded protein is CASSYLRFGGSEAFF.

This clone has just one count. The chain carries TRBV2 and TRBJ1-2; 8 bases are a match to TRBD1. CDR1 is SNHLY and CDR2 is FYNNEI in the germline V gene. This CDR3 region has 16 residues. J lost 1 base, V lost 2 bases, and 6 bases had no gene match. Here the CDR3 reads CASSESGTGLNYGYTF. The CDR3 DNA follows: TGTGCCAGCAGTGAATCAGGGACAGGCCTTAACTATGGCTACACCTTC.

V usage is TRBV30 and J usage is TRBJ1-1; maybe TRBD1 (6 bases). The CDR3 is 14 amino acids. V was shortened by 0 bases and J by 1 base, with 9 bases between the two germline ends. In germline, CDR1 is GTSNPN, CDR2 SVGIG (reference sequence). This CDR3 is CAWSVGGKNTEAFF. Here the CDR3 DNA reads TGTGCCTGGAGTGTAGGGGGAAAGAACACTGAAGCTTTCTTT.